Following are 27 T cell receptor beta chains from one sample sequenced in a study of cytomegalovirus exposure and HLA in healthy donors. Primers included in the PCR were 60 Vbeta and 13 Jbeta primers. This table comes from immunoSEQ multiplex PCR, and its TCRdb copy is limited to in-frame clones, with some not included. The table includes 90,000 to 100,000 clones, roughly 80% detected once. Sequencing used PBMCs. The receptor source for this set is a man aged 40-55 years in good health and CMV-seronegative.

V and J are TRBV28 and TRBJ1-5, with unresolved D. Trimming took off 6 bases at V and 4 bases at J, with 16 bases between the two ends. CDR3 size: 15 residues. Per germline, CDR1 MDHEN and CDR2 SYDVKM. CDR3 sequence reads: CASRERGSGNQPQHF. CDR3 DNA: TGTGCCAGCAGGGAAAGAGGATCGGGGAATCAGCCCCAGCATTTT. The variable domain in full, with the rest retrieved from reference TRBV28 and TRBJ1-5, is DVKVTQSSRYLVKRTGEKVFLECVQDMDHENMFWYRQDPGLGLRLIYFSYDVKMKEKGDIPEGYSVSREKKERFSLILESASTNQTSMYLCASRERGSGNQPQHFGDGTRLSIL.

The CDR3 loop reads CASSRDGYYEQYF. Here the CDR3 DNA reads TGTGCCAGCAGCCGAGACGGGTACTACGAGCAGTACTTC. The chain has TRBV5-6 and TRBJ2-7; D gene unclear. The CDR3 is 13 amino acids. Trimming cost V 4 bases and J 3 bases, with 11 bases left between them. Germline CDR1 and CDR2: SGHDT and YYEEEE. Complete variable domain (other parts from reference TRBV5-6 and TRBJ2-7): DAGVTQSPTHLIKTRGQQVTLRCSPKSGHDTVSWYQQALGQGPQFIFQYYEEEERQRGNFPDRFSGHQFPNYSSELNVNALLLGDSALYLCASSRDGYYEQYFGPGTRLTVT.

J is TRBJ2-5 and V is TRBV5-5; 10 bases map to TRBD1. Looked up from germline, CDR1 is SGHKS and CDR2 is YYEKEE (reference sequence). This CDR3 has 15 residues. V gave up 0 bases and J gave up 5 bases; unmatched junction bases: 4. CDR3 sequence: CASSLAGTGVETQYF. The CDR3 bases are TGTGCCAGCAGCTTGGCCGGGACAGGGGTTGAGACCCAGTACTTC.

The chain recombines TRBV6-5 with TRBJ1-3, with TRBD1 identical over 7 bases. The ends lost 5 bases at V and 3 bases at J; junction bases unmatched: 4. The CDR3 extends over 14 amino acids. Germline lookup yields CDR1 MNHEY and CDR2 SVGAGI. The CDR3 spells CASSQQGFGNTIYF. In nucleotides, the CDR3 is TGTGCCAGCAGTCAACAGGGGTTTGGAAACACCATATATTTT.

The chain combines TRBV5-4 with TRBJ2-1; 11 bases match TRBD2. Per germline, CDR1 SGHNT and CDR2 YYREEE (reference sequence). This CDR3 comprises 15 residues. J gave up 5 bases and V 5 bases, and 6 bases lay outside the gene matches. The CDR3 DNA follows: TGTGCCAGCAGGGAGGGACTAGCGGCTGACAATGAGCAGTTCTTC. This sequence encodes CASREGLAADNEQFF.

V usage is TRBV28 and J usage is TRBJ1-5; 10 nucleotides align to TRBD1. CDR1 MDHEN and CDR2 SYDVKM come from the germline V gene. The CDR3 is 14 residues long. J gave up 6 bases and V 4 bases, and 3 bases lay outside the gene matches. Written as DNA, the CDR3 is TGTGCCAGCAGTTCAGGACAGGGGGTTCAGCCCCAGCATTTT. It is translated as CASSSGQGVQPQHF.

This clone was picked up one time. V gene TRBV6-5 combines with J gene TRBJ2-3, with TRBD1 matching over 7 bases. Germline V gene sequence: CDR1 MNHEY, CDR2 SVGAGI. The CDR3 runs 13 residues. Unmatched junction bases numbered 3, after V lost 5 bases and J lost 4 bases. CDR3 nucleotides: TGTGCCAGCAGTCGGACAGGATCAGATACGCAGTATTTT. Residues: CASSRTGSDTQYF.

The sample holds one count of this clone. This CDR3 reads CASSLRIRAETDTDTQYF. The CDR3 DNA follows: TGTGCCAGCAGCTTACGAATCCGAGCGGAGACGGACACAGATACGCAGTATTTT. The J gene is TRBJ2-3, the V gene TRBV7-2; tentatively, D is TRBD2 (5 bases). Trimming left V 2 bases short and J 2 bases short, with 20 bases between. This CDR3 is 18 amino acids long. Germline V gene lookup returns CDR1 SGHTA and CDR2 FQGNSA.

V gene TRBV5-8 combines with J gene TRBJ2-7; 11 bases line up with TRBD2. After removal of 5 bases from V and 4 bases from J, the junction contained 17 bases not matched to a gene. Germline CDR1 reads SGHTS; CDR2 reads YDEGEE. The CDR3 consists of 18 residues. The chain's CDR3 is CASRRDRRTSGSWYEQYF. CDR3 bases: TGTGCCAGCAGAAGGGACAGGCGAACTAGCGGGAGTTGGTACGAGCAGTACTTC.

Only one count was recorded for this clone. The rearrangement links TRBV5-1 to TRBJ2-5, with 7 bases identical to TRBD2. The J call may not be correct, given that the DNA end is closer to TRBJ2-7. The CDR3 spans 15 residues. Per the germline V gene, CDR1 is SGHRS and CDR2 is YFSETQ. CDR3 sequence (DNA): TGCGCCAGCAGCTTGGAGGCTAGCGGAAACTACGAGCAGTACTTC. Translating it yields CASSLEASGNYEQYF.

This rearrangement joins TRBV19 to TRBJ2-7, with 9 bases aligning to TRBD2. The CDR3 covers 14 residues. The V segment lost 1 base and the J segment 2 bases; nucleotides outside the gene matches: 0. Germline CDR1 is LNHDA and CDR2 is SQIVND (reference sequence). CDR3 nucleotides: TGTGCCAGTAGTATAGGCGGGAGGGCCTACGAGCAGTACTTC. This gives the protein CASSIGGRAYEQYF.

This clone was seen a handful of times. The V and J genes are TRBV11-3 and TRBJ2-1; 9 nucleotides align to TRBD2. The ends lost 4 bases at V and 3 bases at J; junction bases unmatched: 4. This CDR3 comprises 15 residues. CDR1 is SGHNT, CDR2 YENEEA, per germline. The CDR3 nucleotides are TGTGCCAGCAGCTCCGGGACTAGCAGCTACAATGAGCAGTTCTTC. It specifies CASSSGTSSYNEQFF.

A note on this clone: The junction departs from germline at one end; a sequencing error may be responsible. This sequence joins TRBV7-3 and TRBJ2-2; 10 nucleotides line up with TRBD2. The CDR3 extends over 17 amino acids. CDR1 is SGHTA, CDR2 FQGTGA, per germline. CDR3 region: CSSSLQAGGIQGGELFF. DNA of the CDR3: TGTTCCAGCAGCCTCCAAGCGGGGGGGATTCAGGGCGGGGAGCTGTTTTTT.

This chain connects TRBV27 to TRBJ1-2; 8 bases agree with TRBD1. This CDR3 is built from 13 residues. V shed 3 bases and J 10 bases; nucleotides not matched to a gene: 7. Germline V gene lookup returns CDR1 MNHEY and CDR2 SMNVEV (reference sequence). The CDR3 DNA follows: TGTGCCAGCAGTTTCTTGACAGGGGAGTACTACACCTTC. Translating it yields CASSFLTGEYYTF.

The chain recombines TRBV6-6 with TRBJ1-6, with TRBD1 matching over 8 bases. V lost 6 bases and J lost 10; bases outside the gene matches: 11. The CDR3 totals 15 residues. The germline V gene encodes CDR1 MNHNY and CDR2 SVGAGI (reference sequence). The CDR3 nucleotides are TGTGCCAGCAGAAACCAGGGGGCCGCCGGGTCACCCCTCCACTTT. This encodes CASRNQGAAGSPLHF.

J is TRBJ2-1 and V is TRBV9; 12 bases match TRBD2. V shed 4 bases and J 3 bases; nucleotides not matched to a gene: 8. Germline lookup yields CDR1 SGDLS and CDR2 YYNGEE. This CDR3 region has 17 residues. CDR3 bases: TGTGCCAGCAGCCCGCGACTGACTAGCGGGAGCTACAATGAGCAGTTCTTC. As protein: CASSPRLTSGSYNEQFF.

This clone was observed a handful of times. The chain couples TRBV4-1 to TRBJ1-3; D unresolved. The germline gives CDR1 MGHRA, CDR2 YSYEKL. V was cut by 1 base and J by 0 bases, with 16 bases left in between. CDR3 length: 18 amino acids. The CDR3 spells CASSQGVGAGLSGNTIYF. CDR3 in DNA: TGCGCCAGCAGCCAAGGTGTTGGAGCTGGTCTCTCTGGAAACACCATATATTTT.

To note about this clone: A read error may account for a junction end that differs from germline. This chain joins TRBV18 and TRBJ1-1, with D unresolved. The CDR3 consists of 14 residues. Germline V lookup: CDR1 KGHSH, CDR2 LQKENI. In nucleotides, the CDR3 is TGTGCCAGCACACCTATCCCTCGGAACACTGAAGCTTTCTTT. The encoded protein is CASTPIPRNTEAFF.

The chain is built from TRBV7-3 and TRBJ2-3, with 12 positions matching TRBD1. Germline CDR1 reads SGHTA; CDR2 reads FQGTGA. CDR3 size: 17 residues. J lost 1 base, V lost 5 bases, and 7 bases had no gene match. DNA of the CDR3: TGTGCCAGCAGCCCACCGGGACAGGGGGCTGGCACAGATACGCAGTATTTT. Protein sequence: CASSPPGQGAGTDTQYF.

V and J are TRBV28 and TRBJ1-2, with 7 positions matching TRBD1. This CDR3 has 18 residues. V shed 4 bases and J 0 bases; nucleotides not matched to a gene: 14. Per germline, CDR1 MDHEN and CDR2 SYDVKM. The CDR3 nucleotides are TGTGCCAGCAGTTACATTGGACAGGCGCCCGACCCTAACTATGGCTACACCTTC. Protein product: CASSYIGQAPDPNYGYTF.

V is TRBV7-2 and J is TRBJ1-5; 8 bases are a match to TRBD1. The CDR3 is 17 residues long. Looked up from germline, CDR1 is SGHTA and CDR2 is FQGNSA. The V segment lost 4 bases and the J segment 3 bases; nucleotides outside the gene matches: 11. CDR3 region: CASSSRTGHTLNQPQHF. As DNA, the CDR3 is TGTGCCAGCAGCTCCCGGACAGGGCATACTCTCAATCAGCCCCAGCATTTT.

The chain links TRBV7-6 to TRBJ2-2; 10 bases agree with TRBD2. Germline V gene lookup returns CDR1 SGHVS and CDR2 FNYEAQ. The length of the CDR3 is 16 residues. Trimming at V came to 5 bases and at J to 4 bases, leaving 7 bases not matched to a gene. CDR3 coding DNA: TGTGCCAGCAGCCCAAATAGCGGGGGGATCACCGGGGAGCTGTTTTTT. This encodes CASSPNSGGITGELFF.

The chain combines TRBV27 with TRBJ2-2; D uncertain. The V end lost 6 bases, the J end lost 4 bases, and 9 bases lay between the germline ends. Germline CDR1 is MNHEY and CDR2 is SMNVEV (reference sequence). The CDR3 extends over 13 amino acids. CDR3 nucleotide sequence: TGTGCCAGCAGGAGGATATCCACCGGGGAGCTGTTTTTT. It yields the protein CASRRISTGELFF.

The chain recombines TRBV7-9 with TRBJ1-5, with D tentatively TRBD1 (6 bases). This CDR3 has 12 residues. The germline CDR1 and CDR2 sequences are SEHNR and FQNEAQ (reference sequence). V was pared by 5 bases and J by 7 bases, with 9 bases between. CDR3 in amino acids: CASSQQGQPQHF. As DNA, the CDR3 is TGTGCCAGCAGCCAACAGGGACAGCCCCAGCATTTT.

This chain connects TRBV11-3 to TRBJ2-5, with 7 nucleotides matching TRBD1. The J call could be wrong; TRBJ2-7 is a better fit for the DNA end. The CDR3 sequence is 13 residues long. Germline CDR1 is SGHNT and CDR2 is YENEEA. The CDR3 region has the DNA TGTGCCAGCAGCCGACAGGGCTCCTACGAGCAGTACTTC. It translates to CASSRQGSYEQYF.

The V gene is TRBV28, the J gene TRBJ2-6; TRBD1 matches 8 bases. CDR3 length equals 22 residues. Germline V gene sequence: CDR1 MDHEN, CDR2 SYDVKM. V lost 3 bases to trimming and J lost 1 base; unmatched junction nucleotides: 20. The CDR3 is CASSFIRQGAKSIGSGANVLTF. DNA of the CDR3: TGTGCCAGCAGTTTCATAAGGCAGGGGGCAAAAAGCATAGGGTCTGGGGCCAACGTCCTGACTTTC.

In this sample, this clone turned up a few times. The chain links TRBV6-1 to TRBJ2-3; 10 positions match TRBD2. J was trimmed by 4 bases and V by 5 bases; bases with no gene match: 6. Germline V gene lookup returns CDR1 MNHNS and CDR2 SASEGT. The CDR3 covers 15 residues. The CDR3 DNA sequence: TGTGCCAGCAGTCCTCTAGCGGGGGATGCAGATACGCAGTATTTT. Its translation: CASSPLAGDADTQYF.